Each of the 24 T cell receptor beta chains below was sequenced from the same sample in a study of blood T cell repertoires in COVID-19. Data came from immunoSEQ multiplex PCR; TCRdb stores just in-frame clones and leaves some out. Of 200,000 or so clones listed, over 80% are singletons. Sequenced input: peripheral blood. These receptors originate from a woman younger than 45 with acute or convalescent COVID-19.

The chain uses TRBV28 and TRBJ1-1; D gene ambiguous. V was cut by 9 bases and J by 6 bases, with 17 bases left in between. The CDR3 extends over 13 amino acids. In germline, CDR1 is MDHEN, CDR2 SYDVKM. The CDR3 region is CASTGVAGAEAFF. As DNA, the CDR3 is TGTGCCAGTACTGGGGTCGCGGGCGCTGAAGCTTTCTTT.

This clone was detected only once. V is TRBV3-1 (or the pseudogene TRBV3-2) and J is TRBJ2-6; tentative D call: TRBD1 (6 bases). There are 15 residues in the CDR3. Trimming removed 6 bases at V and 2 bases at J, with 11 bases between. In germline, CDR1 is LGHDT, CDR2 YNNKEL (reference sequence). The CDR3 coding sequence is TGTGCCAGCAGACTCAGGGGAGCTGGGGCCAACGTCCTGACTTTC. Amino acids: CASRLRGAGANVLTF.

V usage is TRBV15 and J usage is TRBJ2-1; 8 bases map to TRBD2. The CDR3 contains 14 residues. With 9 bases clipped from V and 4 bases from J, the junction kept 8 bases outside the gene matches. The V gene's germline CDR1 is LNHNV and CDR2 YYDKDF (reference sequence). The CDR3 nucleotides read TGTGCCACGAAACTAGCGGTGGATTACAATGAGCAGTTCTTC. As protein: CATKLAVDYNEQFF.

The genes are TRBV5-1 and TRBJ1-2, with TRBD1 identical over 9 bases. Germline V gives CDR1 SGHRS, CDR2 YFSETQ. Trimming took 7 bases from V and 5 from J; bases not matched to a gene: 6. The CDR3 has 13 amino acids. This chain's CDR3 is CASQDRGGYGYTF. The CDR3 nucleotides are TGCGCCAGCCAGGACAGGGGAGGATATGGCTACACCTTC.

About this clone itself: This sample also contains other DNA sequences that code for the same CDR3. The rearrangement links TRBV28 to TRBJ1-2, with 9 positions matching TRBD1. Germline CDR1 and CDR2: MDHEN and SYDVKM. The CDR3 is 14 residues long. Germline trimming cut 3 bases from V and 4 bases from J; bases unmatched to any gene: 3. The CDR3 spells CASSLTGGSYGYTF. CDR3 nucleotide sequence: TGTGCCAGCAGTTTGACAGGGGGGAGCTATGGCTACACCTTC.

This clone was detected a few times. The chain uses TRBV7-9 and TRBJ2-7; D gene unclear. V was clipped by 5 bases and J by 4 bases, with 15 bases between them. Germline CDR1 and CDR2: SEHNR and FQNEAQ (reference sequence). The CDR3 loop spans 14 amino acids. The CDR3 DNA follows: TGTGCCAGCAGCCACAGCATCCCTCCGTACGAGCAGTACTTC. Translating it yields CASSHSIPPYEQYF.

The DNA of the CDR3 is TGTGCCACCAGCAGAGACCCGGGACAGCCCACAGATACGCAGTATTTT. It yields the protein CATSRDPGQPTDTQYF. The chain is built from TRBV15 and TRBJ2-3, with 7 bases identical to TRBD1. Germline V gene sequence: CDR1 LNHNV, CDR2 YYDKDF (reference sequence). This CDR3 spans 16 amino acids. V dropped 0 bases and J dropped 2; count of bases not matched to a gene: 5. Supplemented by reference TRBV15 and TRBJ2-3, the full variable domain reads DAMVIQNPRYQVTQFGKPVTLSCSQTLNHNVMYWYQQKSSQAPKLLFHYYDKDFNNEADTPDNFQSRRPNTSFCFLDIRSPGLGDTAMYLCATSRDPGQPTDTQYFGPGTRLTVL.

The chain carries TRBV6-5 and TRBJ2-1; the match to TRBD1 covers 9 bases. CDR1 is MNHEY and CDR2 is SVGAGI in the germline V gene. The J segment lost 7 bases and the V segment lost 6 bases, leaving 4 bases of the junction unmatched. This CDR3 spans 13 amino acids. The chain's CDR3 is CASRQGAGNEQFF. CDR3 DNA sequence: TGTGCCAGCAGACAGGGGGCGGGTAATGAGCAGTTCTTC.

The chain has TRBV6-4 and TRBJ1-1, with D unresolved. Germline V gene lookup returns CDR1 MRHNA and CDR2 SNTAGT. V dropped 4 bases and J dropped 3 bases, with 9 bases sitting between them. This CDR3 contains 13 residues. CDR3 nucleotides: TGTGCCAGCAGTGCGCGGGGTTACACTGAAGCTTTCTTT. This codes for CASSARGYTEAFF.

The CDR3 nucleotides are TGTGCCAGTAGTACACAAGCGGTCGGTCAGCCCCAGCATTTT. It codes for CASSTQAVGQPQHF. The chain couples TRBV19 to TRBJ1-5; D remains ambiguous. Trimming took off 4 bases at V and 6 bases at J, with 13 bases between the two ends. The CDR3 contains 14 residues. Germline CDR1 is LNHDA and CDR2 is SQIVND (reference sequence).

This clone was seen a handful of times. J is TRBJ1-4 and V is TRBV5-4; 8 nucleotides match TRBD1. The CDR3 spans 15 residues. The germline CDR1 and CDR2 sequences are SGHNT and YYREEE (reference sequence). V shed 3 bases, J shed 2 bases, and the junction held 3 bases outside the gene matches. CDR3 in amino acids: CASSSDRETNEKLFF. The CDR3 DNA reads TGTGCCAGCAGCTCGGACAGGGAGACTAATGAAAAACTGTTTTTT. Full variable domain (missing parts from reference TRBV5-4 and TRBJ1-4): ETGVTQSPTHLIKTRGQQVTLRCSSQSGHNTVSWYQQALGQGPQFIFQYYREEENGRGNFPPRFSGLQFPNYSSELNVNALELDDSALYLCASSSDRETNEKLFFGSGTQLSVL.

The V and J genes are TRBV29-1 and TRBJ2-7; D not certain. Germline V gene data show CDR1 as SQVTM and CDR2 as ANQGSEA. This CDR3 has 13 amino acids. V was trimmed by 3 bases and J by 2 bases, leaving 11 bases between them. This chain's CDR3 is CSVERDKPYEQYF. The CDR3 coding sequence is TGCAGCGTTGAGCGCGATAAACCCTACGAGCAGTACTTC.

The chain uses TRBV18 and TRBJ2-7; 7 bases fit TRBD1. With V trimmed by 6 bases and J by 3 bases, 5 bases remained unmatched. Germline loops: CDR1 KGHSH, CDR2 LQKENI. The CDR3 consists of 13 residues. CDR3 in amino acids: CASSPTGNYEQYF. CDR3 nucleotide sequence: TGTGCCAGCTCCCCGACAGGGAACTACGAGCAGTACTTC. Variable domain in full (rest from reference TRBV18 and TRBJ2-7): NAGVMQNPRHLVRRRGQEARLRCSPMKGHSHVYWYRQLPEEGLKFMVYLQKENIIDESGMPKERFSAEFPKEGPSILRIQQVVRGDSAAYFCASSPTGNYEQYFGPGTRLTVT.

In DNA, the CDR3 is TGTGCCATCAGTGGAAGCGGGAGTTCCTACGAGCAGTACTTC. Protein product: CAISGSGSSYEQYF. This rearrangement joins TRBV10-3 to TRBJ2-7, with 8 nucleotides matching TRBD2. Losses at the gene ends were 4 bases for V and 1 base for J; bases not matched to a gene: 3. The V gene's germline CDR1 is ENHRY and CDR2 SYGVKD. The CDR3 totals 14 residues.

The CDR3 region is CASSQGTATFYEQYF. CDR3 DNA sequence: TGTGCCAGCAGCCAGGGGACAGCTACCTTCTACGAGCAGTACTTC. V gene TRBV5-6 combines with J gene TRBJ2-7; 7 positions agree with TRBD1. CDR3 size: 15 residues. The germline CDR1 and CDR2 sequences are SGHDT and YYEEEE. J lost 3 bases, V lost 4 bases, and 10 bases had no gene match.

V usage is TRBV30 and J usage is TRBJ1-2; D is ambiguous. The V end was cut by 0 bases, the J end by 7 bases, with 15 bases between. This CDR3 has 14 residues. CDR1 GTSNPN and CDR2 SVGIG come from the germline V gene (reference sequence). Here the CDR3 reads CAWSVGTEGGGYTF. The CDR3 nucleotides are TGTGCCTGGAGTGTAGGTACGGAGGGCGGTGGCTACACCTTC.

The CDR3 DNA sequence: TGCAGCGTTGTTGCAGGAATAGCCAAAAACATTCAGTACTTC. Translation gives CSVVAGIAKNIQYF. The chain carries TRBV29-1 and TRBJ2-4; D gene ambiguous. The germline V gene encodes CDR1 SQVTM and CDR2 ANQGSEA. This CDR3 contains 14 residues. V lost 4 bases and J lost 0, with 10 bases in between.

CDR3 in DNA: TGTGCCAGCCGACAGGGCGATCCTGAAAAACTGTTTTTT. Amino acids: CASRQGDPEKLFF. The chain employs TRBV2 and TRBJ1-4; 7 nucleotides line up with TRBD1. This CDR3 region has 13 residues. Per the germline V gene, CDR1 is SNHLY and CDR2 is FYNNEI. The V segment lost 8 bases and the J segment 7 bases; nucleotides outside the gene matches: 7.

The genes are TRBV30 and TRBJ2-1, with a weak D call TRBD1 (6 bases). Germline CDR1 and CDR2: GTSNPN and SVGIG (reference sequence). V was shortened by 3 bases and J by 9 bases, with 15 bases between the two germline ends. There are 13 residues in the CDR3. The CDR3 loop is CAWSLLTGSEQFF. The DNA of the CDR3 is TGTGCCTGGAGCCTCCTCACAGGGTCTGAGCAGTTCTTC.

The rearrangement links TRBV7-9 to TRBJ2-1; 8 nucleotides match TRBD2. This CDR3 contains 19 residues. Looked up from germline, CDR1 is SEHNR and CDR2 is FQNEAQ (reference sequence). V shed 1 base, J shed 6 bases, and the junction held 17 bases outside the gene matches. The CDR3 loop reads CASSLGLSLSGSGGNEQFF. DNA of the CDR3: TGTGCCAGCAGCTTAGGATTATCATTGAGCGGGAGTGGGGGCAATGAGCAGTTCTTC.

The chain links TRBV18 to TRBJ1-1; 8 positions match TRBD1. The CDR3 runs 16 residues. Trimming took 2 bases from V and 0 from J; bases not matched to a gene: 5. From germline, CDR1 is KGHSH and CDR2 LQKENI. CDR3 in amino acids: CASSPGQGLMNTEAFF. As DNA, the CDR3 is TGTGCCAGCTCACCAGGACAGGGCCTAATGAACACTGAAGCTTTCTTT.

Only one count was recorded for this clone. The genes are TRBV19 and TRBJ2-5; D may be TRBD2 (6 bases). CDR1 is LNHDA, CDR2 SQIVND, per germline (reference sequence). This CDR3 comprises 15 residues. V was shortened by 3 bases and J by 4 bases, with 15 bases between the two germline ends. The CDR3 spells CASSILSGGVETQYF. CDR3 coding DNA: TGTGCCAGTAGTATTCTTTCCGGGGGAGTAGAGACCCAGTACTTC.

This chain connects TRBV9 to TRBJ2-3; TRBD1 matches 7 bases. V trimming: 4 bases; J trimming: 2 bases; junction bases outside the gene matches: 7. The CDR3 contains 15 residues. Germline V gene sequence: CDR1 SGDLS, CDR2 YYNGEE. The CDR3 region has the DNA TGTGCCAGCAGCTCGACAGGGACCAACACAGATACGCAGTATTTT. It translates to CASSSTGTNTDTQYF.

This clone showed up just once. V gene TRBV19 combines with J gene TRBJ1-2; 10 bases are a match to TRBD1. The trim removed 7 bases at V and 8 bases at J, leaving 10 bases unmatched. From germline, CDR1 is LNHDA and CDR2 SQIVND (reference sequence). This CDR3 has 14 amino acids. CDR3 in DNA: TGTGCCAGTACTCCAGACAGGGGGCTGTGGGGCTACACCTTC. Encoded protein: CASTPDRGLWGYTF.